This TCR beta chain stems from a study of brain T cells in children with intractable seizures. Only cases whose brain tissue showed the highest T cell transcript signatures were sequenced. At least one anti-epileptic drug was given before surgery. Sequencing used immunoSEQ multiplex PCR; TCRdb keeps in-frame clones, though not all of them. The table has 88,000 or so clones, approximately 90% seen once. Germline V gives CDR1 PRHDT, CDR2 FYEKMQ (reference sequence). CDR3 size: 11 residues. V was shortened by 4 bases and J by 2 bases, with 2 bases between the two germline ends. A word on this clone: No antigen is known for it.

Overall study findings and caveats: Pre- and post-surgery blood differed in depth, so pre-surgery absences may be undersampling. HCMV serostatus was not known, and viral specificity came from CDR3 similarity only.

This TCR came from a girl aged 2-10 years with Rasmussen encephalitis and intractable seizures. This chain links TRBV13 with TRBJ1-2; no definite D call. The starting material was peripheral blood, obtained at surgery. The CDR3 DNA sequence: TGTGCCAGCAGCTCGAACTATGGCTACACCTTC. This sequence encodes CASSSNYGYTF.